A selection of T cell receptor beta chains follows, all from one sample in a study of cytomegalovirus exposure and HLA in healthy donors. The method was immunoSEQ multiplex PCR; TCRdb's version includes in-frame clones alone and lacks a portion of them. The table shows roughly 200,000 clones, with approximately 80% occurring only once. The material sequenced was PBMCs. These receptors all stem from a boy aged 5-17 years in good health and CMV-seronegative. CDR3s include the opening cysteine and the closing phenylalanine or tryptophan. The order of the fields is D gene, J gene, V gene, clone size, CDR3 DNA, CDR3 protein. D genes are given only for firm matches. Clone size is shown for a subset of rows, as once, few, many or a class of expanded clone.

d_call: TRBD1
j_call: TRBJ2-7
v_call: TRBV7-3
clone_size: -
cdr3_nt: TGTGCCAGCAGCCCCACGACAGGGGGCTACGAGCAGTACTTC
cdr3_aa: CASSPTTGGYEQYF

d_call: -
j_call: TRBJ2-5
v_call: TRBV11-3
clone_size: -
cdr3_nt: TGTGCCAGCAGCTCTATTCCCGGGATAGCGGAGACCCAGTACTTC
cdr3_aa: CASSSIPGIAETQYF

d_call: -
j_call: TRBJ1-6
v_call: TRBV4-2
clone_size: few
cdr3_nt: TGTGCCAGCAGCCAAGATCCCGGGAATGATTCACCCCTCCACTTT
cdr3_aa: CASSQDPGNDSPLHF

d_call: -
j_call: TRBJ1-1
v_call: TRBV5-1
clone_size: -
cdr3_nt: TGCGCCAGCAGCTTGGCCATAGGGGCAGAGAACACTGAAGCTTTCTTT
cdr3_aa: CASSLAIGAENTEAFF

d_call: -
j_call: TRBJ2-1
v_call: TRBV2
clone_size: -
cdr3_nt: TGTGCCAGCACGGGACAATCGGGGAATGAGCAGTTCTTC
cdr3_aa: CASTGQSGNEQFF

d_call: TRBD1
j_call: TRBJ2-7
v_call: TRBV9
clone_size: -
cdr3_nt: TGTGCCAGCAGCCCCCGAGAGGGGGCGTTCTACGAGCAGTACTTC
cdr3_aa: CASSPREGAFYEQYF

d_call: TRBD1
j_call: TRBJ2-5
v_call: TRBV5-8
clone_size: -
cdr3_nt: TGTGCCAGCAGCCCGGGACAGGGTCTGTACCAAGAGACCCAGTACTTC
cdr3_aa: CASSPGQGLYQETQYF

d_call: -
j_call: TRBJ2-7
v_call: TRBV5-4
clone_size: -
cdr3_nt: TGTGCCAGCAGCGTCGGAGGTTGGTCGGGCGAGCAGTACTTC
cdr3_aa: CASSVGGWSGEQYF

d_call: TRBD1
j_call: TRBJ1-2
v_call: TRBV5-1
clone_size: -
cdr3_nt: TGCGCCAGCAGCACCGGGACAGGGACCTATGGCTACACCTTC
cdr3_aa: CASSTGTGTYGYTF

d_call: TRBD1
j_call: TRBJ1-2
v_call: TRBV7-9
clone_size: -
cdr3_nt: TGTGCCAGCAGCTTTAGGGGGCGTATATCTGGCTACACCTTC
cdr3_aa: CASSFRGRISGYTF

d_call: -
j_call: TRBJ2-1
v_call: TRBV7-6
clone_size: -
cdr3_nt: TGTGCCAGCAGCTTAGGGGAGGTGGGGTACAATGAGCAGTTCTTC
cdr3_aa: CASSLGEVGYNEQFF

d_call: TRBD2
j_call: TRBJ2-5
v_call: TRBV6-1
clone_size: -
cdr3_nt: TGTGCCAGCAGTGATGGGGGTTGGCGGGAGGGAGAGACCCAGTACTTC
cdr3_aa: CASSDGGWREGETQYF

d_call: -
j_call: TRBJ2-1
v_call: TRBV5-5
clone_size: -
cdr3_nt: TGTGCCAGCAGCCCGTTGGAGGGGATCGAGCAGTTCTTC
cdr3_aa: CASSPLEGIEQFF

d_call: -
j_call: TRBJ2-1
v_call: TRBV4-1
clone_size: few
cdr3_nt: TGCGCCAGCAGCCAAGATTCTGGACAATGGGAGCAGTTCTTC
cdr3_aa: CASSQDSGQWEQFF

d_call: TRBD1
j_call: TRBJ1-1
v_call: TRBV14
clone_size: -
cdr3_nt: TGTGCCAGCAGCCGATCGACAGGGGGTGACACTGAAGCTTTCTTT
cdr3_aa: CASSRSTGGDTEAFF

d_call: TRBD1
j_call: TRBJ1-2
v_call: TRBV29-1
clone_size: -
cdr3_nt: TGCAGCGTTGAGGAAACGGACAGGGCGGTAAGGGGCTACACCTTC
cdr3_aa: CSVEETDRAVRGYTF

d_call: TRBD1
j_call: TRBJ1-1
v_call: TRBV11-1
clone_size: few
cdr3_nt: TGTGCCAGCAGCACCACCCACCGGGACAGGGCAGAGAACACTGAAGCTTTCTTT
cdr3_aa: CASSTTHRDRAENTEAFF

d_call: -
j_call: TRBJ2-4
v_call: TRBV21-1
clone_size: -
cdr3_nt: TGTGCCAGCAGCGTGAGGCGGGCCAAAAACATTCAGTACTTC
cdr3_aa: CASSVRRAKNIQYF

d_call: TRBD2
j_call: TRBJ2-3
v_call: TRBV5-1
clone_size: few
cdr3_nt: TGCGCCAGCAGACGGGAGGCGGCTAGCACAGATACGCAGTATTTT
cdr3_aa: CASRREAASTDTQYF

d_call: -
j_call: TRBJ2-7
v_call: TRBV4-2
clone_size: -
cdr3_nt: TGTGCCAGCAGCCAAGATGTTCAGGGCAGCATCTACGAGCAGTACTTC
cdr3_aa: CASSQDVQGSIYEQYF

d_call: TRBD1
j_call: TRBJ1-1
v_call: TRBV19
clone_size: -
cdr3_nt: TGTGCCAGTACCGAAACAGGGGGCATTGAAGCTTTCTTT
cdr3_aa: CASTETGGIEAFF

d_call: TRBD2
j_call: TRBJ2-3
v_call: TRBV6-1
clone_size: -
cdr3_nt: TGTGCCAGCAGTCGGACTAGCGGAACAGATACGCAGTATTTT
cdr3_aa: CASSRTSGTDTQYF

d_call: -
j_call: TRBJ1-1
v_call: TRBV5-6
clone_size: once
cdr3_nt: TGTGCCAGCAGCCTGGGGACATATCCCCCGAACACTGAAGCTTTCTTT
cdr3_aa: CASSLGTYPPNTEAFF

d_call: TRBD1
j_call: TRBJ2-2
v_call: TRBV6-4
clone_size: -
cdr3_nt: TGTGCCAGCAGAGGACAGGCGAACACCGGGGAGCTGTTTTTT
cdr3_aa: CASRGQANTGELFF

d_call: TRBD1
j_call: TRBJ2-5
v_call: TRBV2
clone_size: -
cdr3_nt: TGTGCCAGCAGTGACTGGACAGGGAAACTGGAGACCCAGTACTTC
cdr3_aa: CASSDWTGKLETQYF

d_call: -
j_call: TRBJ2-3
v_call: TRBV13
clone_size: -
cdr3_nt: TGTGCCAGCAGCTCTCGCGGGCGGGCAGATACGCAGTATTTT
cdr3_aa: CASSSRGRADTQYF

d_call: -
j_call: TRBJ2-6
v_call: TRBV27
clone_size: -
cdr3_nt: TGTGCCAGCAGTTTTAGAGGGACTGGGGCCAACGTCCTGACTTTC
cdr3_aa: CASSFRGTGANVLTF

d_call: -
j_call: TRBJ1-6
v_call: TRBV15
clone_size: -
cdr3_nt: TGTGCCACCACGAGGGCCTGGAATTCACCCCTCCACTTT
cdr3_aa: CATTRAWNSPLHF

d_call: -
j_call: TRBJ2-5
v_call: TRBV14
clone_size: -
cdr3_nt: TGTGCCAGCAGTCGAGGGGCAGGGGCGTGGGGCCAAGAGACCCAGTACTTC
cdr3_aa: CASSRGAGAWGQETQYF

d_call: TRBD2
j_call: TRBJ2-1
v_call: TRBV19
clone_size: -
cdr3_nt: TGTGCCAGTAGTATTAGGGCGGGGGGTGACAATGAGCAGTTCTTC
cdr3_aa: CASSIRAGGDNEQFF

d_call: -
j_call: TRBJ2-1
v_call: TRBV19
clone_size: -
cdr3_nt: TGTGCCAGTAGGATCGGTGGCTCCTACAATGAGCAGTTCTTC
cdr3_aa: CASRIGGSYNEQFF

d_call: -
j_call: TRBJ2-2
v_call: TRBV29-1
clone_size: -
cdr3_nt: TGCAGCGTTGAAGAGCCAGGGCCGTCTTCGAACACCGGGGAGCTGTTTTTT
cdr3_aa: CSVEEPGPSSNTGELFF

d_call: TRBD1
j_call: TRBJ1-2
v_call: TRBV5-1
clone_size: -
cdr3_nt: TGCGCCAGCAGTTTAAGAACAGGGGATGACGGCTACACCTTC
cdr3_aa: CASSLRTGDDGYTF

d_call: -
j_call: TRBJ2-7
v_call: TRBV7-5
clone_size: -
cdr3_nt: TGTGCCAGGACAGGGTACTACGAGCAGTACTTC
cdr3_aa: CARTGYYEQYF

d_call: -
j_call: TRBJ2-7
v_call: TRBV6-5
clone_size: -
cdr3_nt: TGTGCCAGCAGTTACTCCGTTCGGGACAACTCCTACGAGCAGTACTTC
cdr3_aa: CASSYSVRDNSYEQYF

d_call: -
j_call: TRBJ1-2
v_call: TRBV6-5
clone_size: -
cdr3_nt: TGTGCCAGCAGTTACTCGAGGTGGGTCGCCGGCTACACCTTC
cdr3_aa: CASSYSRWVAGYTF

d_call: TRBD1
j_call: TRBJ1-1
v_call: TRBV7-2
clone_size: -
cdr3_nt: TGTGCCAGCAGCTCCGTAGGAGGGGGCTATCGAATGAACACTGAAGCTTTCTTT
cdr3_aa: CASSSVGGGYRMNTEAFF

d_call: TRBD1
j_call: TRBJ2-1
v_call: TRBV5-1
clone_size: -
cdr3_nt: TGCGCCAGCCGAACCGCGGGACAGGACTACAATGAGCAGTTCTTC
cdr3_aa: CASRTAGQDYNEQFF

d_call: -
j_call: TRBJ2-4
v_call: TRBV10-1
clone_size: -
cdr3_nt: TGCGCCAGCAGGGCTAGCATTCAGTACTTC
cdr3_aa: CASRASIQYF

d_call: -
j_call: TRBJ2-7
v_call: TRBV9
clone_size: -
cdr3_nt: TGTGCCAGCAGCTACATGGGGGCGAAGGAGCAGTACTTC
cdr3_aa: CASSYMGAKEQYF

d_call: -
j_call: TRBJ2-5
v_call: TRBV5-6
clone_size: few
cdr3_nt: TGTGCCAGCAGTTTAACCGGACAGCAAGAGACCCAGTACTTC
cdr3_aa: CASSLTGQQETQYF

d_call: -
j_call: TRBJ1-2
v_call: TRBV5-1
clone_size: -
cdr3_nt: TGCGCCAGCAGCTTGGATACGGGATCCTATGGCTACACCTTC
cdr3_aa: CASSLDTGSYGYTF

d_call: -
j_call: TRBJ2-1
v_call: TRBV11-2
clone_size: once
cdr3_nt: TGTGCCAGCAGCTTAGCCCTATATGCTGAGCAGTTCTTC
cdr3_aa: CASSLALYAEQFF

d_call: TRBD1
j_call: TRBJ1-2
v_call: TRBV15
clone_size: -
cdr3_nt: TGTGCCACCAGCAACGGACAGGGGCATTACTATGGCTACACCTTC
cdr3_aa: CATSNGQGHYYGYTF

d_call: -
j_call: TRBJ1-3
v_call: TRBV5-1
clone_size: -
cdr3_nt: TGCGCCAGCAGCCGGCAGGGTGGGTCTGGAAACACCATATATTTT
cdr3_aa: CASSRQGGSGNTIYF

d_call: TRBD1
j_call: TRBJ2-3
v_call: TRBV5-5
clone_size: few
cdr3_nt: TGTGCCAGCAGGTTCAGCCGGGACAGGGTCACCACAGATACGCAGTATTTT
cdr3_aa: CASRFSRDRVTTDTQYF

d_call: -
j_call: TRBJ1-5
v_call: TRBV7-9
clone_size: -
cdr3_nt: TGTTCCAGCAGCTTATTCGGGGTTGATAGCAATCAGCCCCAGCATTTT
cdr3_aa: CSSSLFGVDSNQPQHF

d_call: TRBD1
j_call: TRBJ2-7
v_call: TRBV11-3
clone_size: -
cdr3_nt: TGTGCCAGCAGCCCCCTCGGGACAGCTTCTACTTACGAGCAGTACTTC
cdr3_aa: CASSPLGTASTYEQYF

d_call: -
j_call: TRBJ2-7
v_call: TRBV14
clone_size: -
cdr3_nt: TGTGCCAGCAGACCTAGGACAGACGACTTACGAGAGCAGTACTTC
cdr3_aa: CASRPRTDDLREQYF

d_call: TRBD1
j_call: TRBJ1-5
v_call: TRBV27
clone_size: once
cdr3_nt: TGTGCCAGCAGTCTCGGGACAGGGGTTGGTTCTCAGCCCCAGCATTTT
cdr3_aa: CASSLGTGVGSQPQHF

d_call: -
j_call: TRBJ1-5
v_call: TRBV6-1
clone_size: -
cdr3_nt: TGTGCCAGCAGTTTAAGGGGGAACAATCAGCCCCAGCATTTT
cdr3_aa: CASSLRGNNQPQHF

d_call: -
j_call: TRBJ2-3
v_call: TRBV5-6
clone_size: -
cdr3_nt: TGTGCCAGCAGCTTAGGACAAGGATCCTCCGGTACGCAGTATTTT
cdr3_aa: CASSLGQGSSGTQYF

d_call: -
j_call: TRBJ1-1
v_call: TRBV15
clone_size: -
cdr3_nt: TGTGCCACCAGCGGGGGGGGTTACGCCACTGAAGCTTTCTTT
cdr3_aa: CATSGGGYATEAFF

d_call: -
j_call: TRBJ1-2
v_call: TRBV29-1
clone_size: -
cdr3_nt: TGCAGCGTTAGCACAGGGTACTATGGCTACACCTTC
cdr3_aa: CSVSTGYYGYTF

d_call: -
j_call: TRBJ1-1
v_call: TRBV7-6
clone_size: -
cdr3_nt: TGTGCCAGCAGCCCTAACAGGGACACTGAAGCTTTCTTT
cdr3_aa: CASSPNRDTEAFF